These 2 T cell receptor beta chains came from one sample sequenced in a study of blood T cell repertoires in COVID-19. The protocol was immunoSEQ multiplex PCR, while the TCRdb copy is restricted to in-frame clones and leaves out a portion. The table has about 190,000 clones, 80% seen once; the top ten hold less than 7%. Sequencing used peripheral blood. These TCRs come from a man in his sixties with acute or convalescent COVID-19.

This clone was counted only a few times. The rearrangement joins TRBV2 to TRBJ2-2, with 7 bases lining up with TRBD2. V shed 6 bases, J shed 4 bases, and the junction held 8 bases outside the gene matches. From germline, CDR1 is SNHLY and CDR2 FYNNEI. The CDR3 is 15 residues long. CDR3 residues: CASRAGTISTGELFF. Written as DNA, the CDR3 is TGTGCCAGCAGAGCCGGGACTATCTCCACCGGGGAGCTGTTTTTT.

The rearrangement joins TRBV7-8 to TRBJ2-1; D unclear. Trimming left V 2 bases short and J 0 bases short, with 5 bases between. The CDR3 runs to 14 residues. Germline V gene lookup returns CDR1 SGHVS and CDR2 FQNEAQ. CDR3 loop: CASSLQVSYNEQFF. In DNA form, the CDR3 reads TGTGCCAGCAGCTTACAGGTCTCCTACAATGAGCAGTTCTTC. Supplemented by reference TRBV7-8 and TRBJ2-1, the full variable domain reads GAGVSQSPRYKVAKRGQDVALRCDPISGHVSLFWYQQALGQGPEFLTYFQNEAQLDKSGLPSDRFFAERPEGSVSTLKIQRTQQEDSAVYLCASSLQVSYNEQFFGPGTRLTVL.